A single sample is the source of the 11 T cell receptor beta chains below, sequenced in a study of cytomegalovirus exposure and HLA in healthy donors (dated by TCRdb to about 2017). Library preparation employed the immunoSEQ multiplex PCR assay. A mixture of 60 forward primers for TCR Vbeta segments and 13 reverse primers for TCR Jbeta segments was used in the multiplex PCR. The table comes from immuneACCESS by way of TCRdb, which keeps in-frame sequences with V and J called. Part of the clones is missing from these tables; in studies checked, under half for an unresolved V gene and the rest for unknown reasons. The sample table records roughly 110,000 clones; 60% to 85% of these occur just once. The leading ten clones occupy 2.5% to 3.5% of the sample. The source material was PBMCs. The receptors shown here come from a male donor in good health and CMV-seropositive.

The chain recombines TRBV5-4 with TRBJ2-7; 13 nucleotides align to TRBD2. This CDR3 comprises 14 residues. With V trimmed by 4 bases and J by 9 bases, 7 bases remained unmatched. The germline V gene encodes CDR1 SGHNT and CDR2 YYREEE (reference sequence). The CDR3 region is CASSGTSGGDGQYF. In DNA form, the CDR3 reads TGTGCCAGCAGCGGAACTAGCGGGGGGGATGGGCAGTACTTC.

The chain is built from TRBV5-1 and TRBJ1-4; perhaps TRBD1 as D (5 bases). Trimming shortened V by 3 bases and J by 5 bases, and 17 bases separated the two germline ends. Germline values: CDR1 SGHRS, CDR2 YFSETQ. This CDR3 contains 16 residues. CDR3 sequence: CASSSLRDGGNEKLFF. The CDR3 DNA reads TGCGCCAGCAGCTCCCTCCGGGACGGGGGGAATGAAAAACTGTTTTTT.

V usage is TRBV27 and J usage is TRBJ2-7, with 8 positions matching TRBD1. The junction had 6 bases not matched to a gene; V was cut back by 3 bases and J by 5 bases. Germline assignment: CDR1 MNHEY and CDR2 SMNVEV (reference sequence). The CDR3 totals 14 residues. The DNA of the CDR3 is TGTGCCAGCAGTTTCTTGGACAGGGCCCACGAGCAGTACTTC. Amino acid sequence: CASSFLDRAHEQYF.

This sequence joins TRBV7-9 and TRBJ2-7, with 8 nucleotides matching TRBD1. Germline CDR1 and CDR2: SEHNR and FQNEAQ (reference sequence). V trimming: 5 bases; J trimming: 5 bases; junction bases outside the gene matches: 11. This CDR3 comprises 15 residues. CDR3 sequence reads: CASSPKRTGFDEQYF. The CDR3 DNA reads as TGTGCCAGCAGCCCCAAAAGGACAGGGTTCGACGAGCAGTACTTC.

The chain combines TRBV30 with TRBJ2-5, with unresolved D. CDR1 GTSNPN and CDR2 SVGIG come from the germline V gene (reference sequence). This CDR3 is 14 amino acids long. Trimming removed 2 bases at V and 2 bases at J, with 12 bases between. CDR3 protein: CAWSPESLQETQYF. Here the CDR3 DNA reads TGTGCCTGGAGTCCTGAGTCCTTGCAAGAGACCCAGTACTTC. Using reference TRBV30 and TRBJ2-5 for the parts outside the CDR3, the full variable domain is SQTIHQWPATLVQPVGSPLSLECTVEGTSNPNLYWYRQAAGRGLQLLFYSVGIGQISSEVPQNLSASRPQDRQFILSSKKLLLSDSGFYLCAWSPESLQETQYFGPGTRLLVL.

In its sample, this clone was seen once. The chain recombines TRBV2 with TRBJ1-1, with a possible D match to TRBD1 (6 bases). Germline V gene sequence: CDR1 SNHLY, CDR2 FYNNEI. The CDR3 sequence is 13 residues long. V lost 8 bases to trimming and J lost 0 bases, with 10 bases between them. As DNA, the CDR3 is TGTGCCAGCCTCCGACAGGTGAACACTGAAGCTTTCTTT. Amino acids: CASLRQVNTEAFF. Using reference TRBV2 and TRBJ1-1 for the parts outside the CDR3, the full variable domain is EPEVTQTPSHQVTQMGQEVILRCVPISNHLYFYWYRQILGQKVEFLVSFYNNEISEKSEIFDDQFSVERPDGSNFTLKIRSTKLEDSAMYFCASLRQVNTEAFFGQGTRLTVV.

CDR3 DNA: TGTGCCAGCAGCACAATACGGACAGGGGCCTACACAGATACGCAGTATTTT. Protein sequence: CASSTIRTGAYTDTQYF. The chain uses TRBV5-6 and TRBJ2-3, with TRBD1 identical over 9 bases. Unmatched junction bases numbered 11, after V lost 4 bases and J lost 2 bases. Germline V gives CDR1 SGHDT, CDR2 YYEEEE. The CDR3 has 17 amino acids.

The rearrangement links TRBV7-9 to TRBJ1-2; 7 bases align to TRBD1. The V gene end was trimmed by 1 base and the J gene end by 4 bases; junction bases not matched to a gene: 9. The CDR3 sequence is 16 residues long. CDR1 and CDR2 from the germline V gene are SEHNR and FQNEAQ (reference sequence). The CDR3 DNA reads TGTGCCAGCAGCTTAGTCGGCAGGGGACAGTTCTATGGCTACACCTTC. Its protein is CASSLVGRGQFYGYTF.

The rearrangement joins TRBV7-2 to TRBJ1-5, with TRBD1 matching 7 bases. CDR3 length: 13 residues. Germline CDR1 and CDR2: SGHTA and FQGNSA. Trimming cost V 3 bases and J 5 bases; bases outside gene matches: 1. CDR3 sequence reads: CASSFGTDQPQHF. As DNA, the CDR3 is TGTGCCAGCAGCTTCGGGACAGATCAGCCCCAGCATTTT.

The CDR3, as DNA: TGTGCCAGCAGTGACAGATCTGGAAACACCATATATTTT. Its translation is CASSDRSGNTIYF. The chain employs TRBV25-1 and TRBJ1-3; D is uncertain. The germline V gene has CDR1 MGHDK and CDR2 SYGVNS. The CDR3 consists of 13 residues. Trimming left V 3 bases short and J 1 base short, with 4 bases between.

The chain combines TRBV28 with TRBJ1-2, with 10 bases lining up with TRBD1. The germline V gene encodes CDR1 MDHEN and CDR2 SYDVKM. J gave up 3 bases and V 6 bases, and 4 bases lay outside the gene matches. This CDR3 is built from 14 residues. In nucleotides, the CDR3 is TGTGCCAGCAGGAAGGACAGGGGGTACTATGGCTACACCTTC. Its protein product is CASRKDRGYYGYTF.